The sequence of this TCR beta chain was determined in a study of control samples from healthy donors and cancer patients. TCRdb keeps only in-frame clones here, not all; method: immunoSEQ multiplex PCR. The data contain more than 85,000 clones, 75% to 95% of them singletons. CDR3 length equals 13 residues. Per germline, CDR1 ENHRY and CDR2 SYGVKD. The J segment lost 6 bases and the V segment lost 6 bases, leaving 5 bases of the junction unmatched. The TCR was taken from a human donor in good health. The donor label of this sample is uncertain. Sequencing used blood. The chain employs TRBV10-3 and TRBJ2-1; 7 bases are shared with TRBD2. CDR3 nucleotide sequence: TGTGCCATCAGGCCCACTAGCGCCAATGAGCAGTTCTTC. Translation gives CAIRPTSANEQFF.